These 7 T cell receptor beta chains originate from one sample sequenced in a study of T cell responses to AZD1222 COVID-19 vaccine. Produced via immunoSEQ multiplex PCR; TCRdb's table is partial and in-frame only. The sample shows some 140,000 clones, roughly nine tenths of them seen only once. Sample: peripheral blood, taken on day 0 of AZD1222 vaccination. The receptors were sampled from an adult in good health.

About this clone itself: This sample also contains other DNA sequences that code for the same CDR3. V is TRBV28 and J is TRBJ1-2; D call uncertain. The CDR3 consists of 12 residues. CDR1 and CDR2 from the germline V gene are MDHEN and SYDVKM. The V end lost 3 bases, the J end lost 5 bases, and 7 bases lay between the germline ends. CDR3: CASSLRLYGYTF. In DNA form, the CDR3 reads TGTGCCAGCAGTTTGCGCCTATATGGCTACACCTTC.

The chain combines TRBV9 with TRBJ1-2; D not certain. CDR1 SGDLS and CDR2 YYNGEE come from the germline V gene. The CDR3 is 12 amino acids. Trimming pared 3 bases from V and 5 bases from J, leaving 8 bases between. This CDR3 reads CASSGRHYGYTF. In DNA form, the CDR3 reads TGTGCCAGCAGCGGGAGACATTATGGCTACACCTTC.

The sample holds a few counts of this clone. The gene calls are TRBV7-9 and TRBJ1-4, with unresolved D. The germline V and J ends were trimmed by 5 bases and 0 bases, with 13 bases remaining between them. The CDR3 runs 16 residues. Germline loops: CDR1 SEHNR, CDR2 FQNEAQ (reference sequence). CDR3 nucleotides: TGTGCCAGCAGCCCTGCGTTTGGAACAACTAATGAAAAACTGTTTTTT. As protein: CASSPAFGTTNEKLFF.

V gene TRBV5-8 combines with J gene TRBJ2-3; 10 bases are a match to TRBD2. J was trimmed by 4 bases and V by 4 bases; bases with no gene match: 3. Germline V gene data show CDR1 as SGHTS and CDR2 as YDEGEE. The length of the CDR3 is 14 residues. CDR3 nucleotide sequence: TGTGCCAGCAGCCCACTAGCGGGATCAGATACGCAGTATTTT. The encoded protein is CASSPLAGSDTQYF. Looking up the rest from reference TRBV5-8 and TRBJ2-3 gives the full variable domain: EAGVTQSPTHLIKTRGQQATLRCSPISGHTSVYWYQQALGLGLQFLLWYDEGEERNRGNFPPRFSGRQFPNYSSELNVNALELEDSALYLCASSPLAGSDTQYFGPGTRLTVL.

The sample holds a few counts of this clone. The V gene is TRBV5-4, the J gene TRBJ2-2; 7 nucleotides match TRBD2. CDR1 is SGHNT, CDR2 YYREEE, per germline (reference sequence). Unmatched junction bases numbered 3, after V lost 4 bases and J lost 0 bases. The CDR3 sequence is 15 residues long. Here the CDR3 DNA reads TGTGCCAGCAGCCGCGGGGGATCGAACACCGGGGAGCTGTTTTTT. This codes for CASSRGGSNTGELFF. Combining the CDR3 with reference TRBV5-4 and TRBJ2-2 gives the whole variable domain ETGVTQSPTHLIKTRGQQVTLRCSSQSGHNTVSWYQQALGQGPQFIFQYYREEENGRGNFPPRFSGLQFPNYSSELNVNALELDDSALYLCASSRGGSNTGELFFGEGSRLTVL.

The chain uses TRBV19 and TRBJ1-4, with D hard to call. The length of the CDR3 is 15 residues. The germline CDR1 and CDR2 sequences are LNHDA and SQIVND (reference sequence). The V end was cut by 4 bases, the J end by 3 bases, with 12 bases between. DNA of the CDR3: TGTGCCAGTAGTAATAGGAGGGCACCTAATGAAAAACTGTTTTTT. The encoded protein is CASSNRRAPNEKLFF. The variable domain in full, with the rest retrieved from reference TRBV19 and TRBJ1-4, is DGGITQSPKYLFRKEGQNVTLSCEQNLNHDAMYWYRQDPGQGLRLIYYSQIVNDFQKGDIAEGYSVSREKKESFPLTVTSAQKNPTAFYLCASSNRRAPNEKLFFGSGTQLSVL.

The chain couples TRBV28 to TRBJ1-1, with D possibly TRBD1 on 5 matching bases. The germline CDR1 and CDR2 sequences are MDHEN and SYDVKM. The CDR3 loop spans 17 amino acids. With 2 bases removed from V and 0 bases from J, the gap between germline ends came to 16 bases. Here the CDR3 reads CASSLVGWGRMNTEAFF. The CDR3 bases are TGTGCCAGCAGTTTAGTGGGTTGGGGCAGAATGAACACTGAAGCTTTCTTT. The full variable domain, with the rest looked up from reference TRBV28 and TRBJ1-1, is DVKVTQSSRYLVKRTGEKVFLECVQDMDHENMFWYRQDPGLGLRLIYFSYDVKMKEKGDIPEGYSVSREKKERFSLILESASTNQTSMYLCASSLVGWGRMNTEAFFGQGTRLTVV.